This paragraph covers one T cell receptor (beta chain) sequence. Its antigen is unidentified. A CD45RO/CCR7/CD25/CD127/CD95/CD27 panel sorted naive, central memory, regulatory and stem cell-like memory CD4+ cells. Purity of each sorted population was above 98%. This CDR3 region has 14 residues. CDR1 SGHRS and CDR2 YFSETQ come from the germline V gene. V trimming: 1 base; J trimming: 3 bases; junction bases outside the gene matches: 2. These data belong to a study of beta chain features in type 1 diabetes. Regarding the study as a whole: Sampled from patients, naive, central memory and Treg TCRB repertoires appeared more similar than those sampled from healthy donors.

Of the isolated RNA, all was reverse transcribed, and so the sequenced material was expressed TCRB transcripts. The average for stem cell-like memory T cell samples was around 980,000 reads. Method: immunoSEQ multiplex PCR; TCRdb's copy keeps in-frame clones and lacks some. The table has some 100,000 clones, almost 40% seen once. The sequenced sample was stem cell memory CD4+ T cells from blood. The source is a woman aged 18-29 years in good health. This chain links TRBV5-1 with TRBJ1-1; TRBD1 matches 8 bases. The CDR3 DNA reads as TGCGCCAGCAGCTTGTGGACAGGGTACACTGAAGCTTTCTTT. Its protein product is CASSLWTGYTEAFF.